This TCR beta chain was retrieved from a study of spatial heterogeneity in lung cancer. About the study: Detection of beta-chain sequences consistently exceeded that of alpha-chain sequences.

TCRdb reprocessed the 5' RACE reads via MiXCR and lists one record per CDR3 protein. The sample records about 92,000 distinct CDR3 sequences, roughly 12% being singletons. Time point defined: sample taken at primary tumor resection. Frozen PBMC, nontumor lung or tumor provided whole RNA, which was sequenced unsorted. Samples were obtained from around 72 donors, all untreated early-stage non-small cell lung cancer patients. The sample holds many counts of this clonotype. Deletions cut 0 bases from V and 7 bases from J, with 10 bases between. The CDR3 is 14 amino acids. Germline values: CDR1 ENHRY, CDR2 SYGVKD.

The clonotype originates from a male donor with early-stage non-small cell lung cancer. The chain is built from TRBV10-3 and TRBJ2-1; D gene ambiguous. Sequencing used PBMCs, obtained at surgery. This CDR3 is CAISESGNRNEQFF. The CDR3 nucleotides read TGTGCCATCAGTGAGTCAGGCAATAGGAATGAGCAGTTCTTC.